The clone carrying this T cell receptor beta chain has a count of ten or more. What it binds is not known. These data belong to a study of T cells in Graves' hyperthyroidism and ophthalmopathy. The wider study: Peripheral blood was collected at initial diagnosis, before any treatment. Findings and limits, study-wide: Ophthalmopathy cases were set apart from stable hyperthyroidism by a 13 V-J model.

Using RNA transcripts as the source, TCR beta CDR3 regions were amplified. First-round RT-PCR targeting the TCR CDR3 was performed with the HTBI primer set. Using its own MiXCR run on the multiplex PCR reads, TCRdb lists one record per CDR3 protein. The repertoire has about 520,000 distinct CDR3 sequences, about 24% of them found once; the top ten carry roughly 12%. The diagnostic basis comprised clinical symptoms, serum thyroxine and TRAb, thyroid ultrasound and orbital computed tomography. The receptor comes from a woman younger than 45 with Graves' ophthalmopathy. Specimen: blood.

Written as DNA, the CDR3 is TGTGCCAGTAGTACATCAAGGACGGGTGAAGCTTTCTTT. Translation: CASSTSRTGEAFF. V is TRBV19 and J is TRBJ1-1; D is unresolved. Germline V gives CDR1 LNHDA, CDR2 SQIVND (reference sequence). CDR3 length: 13 amino acids. Trimming shortened V by 4 bases and J by 7 bases, and 13 bases separated the two germline ends. Filled out from reference TRBV19 and TRBJ1-1, the complete variable domain reads DGGITQSPKYLFRKEGQNVTLSCEQNLNHDAMYWYRQDPGQGLRLIYYSQIVNDFQKGDIAEGYSVSREKKESFPLTVTSAQKNPTAFYLCASSTSRTGEAFFGQGTRLTVV.